In this sample, the clone carrying this T cell receptor (beta chain) turned up a few times. Its antigen remains unknown. The entry originates in a study of blood T cells in healthy people across ages. Study-wide findings and caveats: It was held that diversity estimates obtained from one million T cells represented underestimates.

Combining a sample-barcoded 5' primer with a J-beta primer mix, a second PCR ran for roughly 6 to 12 cycles. A template-switch adaptor with 12 random nucleotides tagged each cDNA molecule. Any given sample supplied a minimum of 2.5 million CDR3-containing paired-end reads. Each CDR3 protein is one row after TCRdb ran MiXCR on the 5' RACE reads. The sample includes hundreds of thousands of distinct CDR3 sequences, roughly three fifths seen only once; the top ten take roughly 25%. The sequenced material came from blood. This sequence originates from a man between 35 and 55 years old in good health.

As DNA, the CDR3 is TGTGCCAGCAGTTACTCGGGGTCCGGGGAGCTGTTTTTT. Amino acids: CASSYSGSGELFF. The rearrangement joins TRBV6-6 to TRBJ2-2; D ambiguous. Trimming removed 0 bases at V and 6 bases at J, with 5 bases between. The germline V gene encodes CDR1 MNHNY and CDR2 SVGAGI (reference sequence). The CDR3 spans 13 residues.